These 8 T cell receptor beta chains share one sample of origin, sequenced in a study of cytomegalovirus exposure and HLA in healthy donors. Sequenced by immunoSEQ multiplex PCR; TCRdb stores in-frame clones only, minus some. The sample consists of 100,000 to 150,000 clones, roughly 84% of them appearing once. The sample was PBMCs. The source is a woman aged 25 to 39 in good health and CMV-seronegative.

V and J are TRBV7-8 and TRBJ2-1, with 8 positions matching TRBD1. CDR1 is SGHVS, CDR2 FQNEAQ, per germline. After removal of 5 bases from V and 3 bases from J, the junction contained 9 bases not matched to a gene. This CDR3 is built from 16 residues. The CDR3 sequence: CASSPRTGLFYNEQFF. In nucleotides, the CDR3 is TGTGCCAGCAGCCCCCGGACAGGGCTTTTCTACAATGAGCAGTTCTTC.

The chain is built from TRBV7-3 and TRBJ2-2; D remains unclear. The CDR3 runs 15 residues. V was trimmed by 2 bases and J by 0 bases, leaving 7 bases between them. Germline-derived CDR1 and CDR2 are SGHTA and FQGTGA. The CDR3 sequence: CASSLGLANTGELFF. The CDR3 DNA is TGTGCCAGCAGCTTAGGGCTGGCGAACACCGGGGAGCTGTTTTTT.

This chain links TRBV5-1 with TRBJ1-3; a weak D match, TRBD1 (6 bases). Deletions cut 4 bases from V and 4 bases from J, with 18 bases between. The CDR3 contains 16 residues. Germline lookup yields CDR1 SGHRS and CDR2 YFSETQ. The CDR3, as DNA: TGCGCCAGCAGCCCCCATCCGACAGGAGAAGGAAACACCATATATTTT. It translates to CASSPHPTGEGNTIYF.

CDR3 loop: CATSRDIGYSGRNEQFF. The CDR3 nucleotides are TGTGCCACCAGCAGAGATATTGGGTACAGCGGGCGAAATGAGCAGTTCTTC. V is TRBV15 and J is TRBJ2-1, with a weak D call TRBD2 (6 bases). Looked up from germline, CDR1 is LNHNV and CDR2 is YYDKDF (reference sequence). The CDR3 contains 17 residues. V was pared by 0 bases and J by 7 bases, with 19 bases between.

The chain joins TRBV2 to TRBJ1-2, with 9 bases lining up with TRBD1. Germline CDR1 SNHLY, CDR2 FYNNEI. V trimming: 8 bases; J trimming: 1 base; junction bases outside the gene matches: 11. The CDR3 is made up of 16 amino acids. The CDR3 sequence: CASCFGKGQGNYGYTF. For the CDR3, the DNA is TGTGCCAGCTGTTTCGGGAAGGGACAGGGTAACTATGGCTACACCTTC.

The rearrangement uses TRBV27 and TRBJ1-1; unclear D gene. Germline CDR1 MNHEY, CDR2 SMNVEV (reference sequence). CDR3 length: 13 amino acids. Trimming removed 5 bases from V and 4 bases from J, with 11 bases in between. In nucleotides, the CDR3 is TGTGCCAGCAGTCCCCAAAAATTCACTGAAGCTTTCTTT. The encoded protein is CASSPQKFTEAFF.

This clone was found once. The chain has TRBV5-6 and TRBJ2-5; TRBD2 agrees at 12 bases. The CDR3 spans 17 residues. Germline trimming cut 2 bases from V and 8 bases from J; bases unmatched to any gene: 13. CDR1 and CDR2 from the germline V gene are SGHDT and YYEEEE. CDR3 DNA: TGTGCCAGCAGCTTCCTTTTTGGGACTAGCGGGTCTGGAACCCAGTACTTC. This translates into CASSFLFGTSGSGTQYF.

The V and J genes are TRBV6-5 and TRBJ2-7; 7 bases agree with TRBD1. The CDR3 is 12 residues long. J gave up 6 bases and V 8 bases, and 7 bases lay outside the gene matches. The germline gives CDR1 MNHEY, CDR2 SVGAGI. The CDR3 DNA reads TGTGCCAGCGCCCTACAGGGGTCCGAGCAGTACTTC. Protein product: CASALQGSEQYF.